Presented here are 9 T cell receptor beta chains from one specimen sequenced in a study of tumor and adjacent non-tumor tissue in lung cancer. Three rounds of nested PCR, following a modified ARM-PCR protocol, produced the TCRbeta library. TCRdb re-analysed the multiplex PCR reads in MiXCR, keeping a single row per CDR3 protein. The sample yields 70,000 to 90,000 distinct CDR3 sequences, around two thirds seen once. This sample's RNA came from whole unsorted tissue. The normal lung tissue was taken more than 3 cm from the tumor edge. Specimen: distant non-tumor lung tissue. The receptors here all came from a woman between 50 and 59 years old with non-small cell lung cancer.

V is TRBV6-1 and J is TRBJ2-3, with no clear D. The V end lost 0 bases, the J end lost 2 bases, and 9 bases lay between the germline ends. The length of the CDR3 is 15 residues. Germline CDR1 reads MNHNS; CDR2 reads SASEGT. CDR3 amino acids: CASSEAAGNTDTQYF. CDR3 bases: TGTGCCAGCAGTGAAGCGGCAGGAAACACAGATACGCAGTATTTT.

Concerning this clonotype itself: This could be a read error, since a much larger clone is one nucleotide away. The chain carries TRBV4-1 and TRBJ2-2; no definite D call. Looked up from germline, CDR1 is MGHRA and CDR2 is YSYEKL. CDR3 length equals 15 residues. The CDR3 loop is CANSQGRYPAGELFF. In DNA form, the CDR3 reads TGCGCCAACAGCCAAGGACGCTACCCCGCCGGGGAGCTGTTTTTT.

Many counts were recorded for this clonotype. The V and J genes are TRBV20-1 and TRBJ2-7; 10 bases agree with TRBD2. Germline lookup yields CDR1 DFQATT and CDR2 SNEGSKA (reference sequence). V was clipped by 6 bases and J by 5 bases; unmatched bases: 19. CDR3 length: 17 residues. The CDR3 spells CSALGQGLAGAIHEQYF. The CDR3 DNA sequence: TGCAGTGCCCTGGGGCAGGGTCTAGCGGGAGCCATCCACGAGCAGTACTTC.

The chain recombines TRBV20-1 with TRBJ2-7, with D unresolved. The CDR3 has 14 amino acids. CDR1 is DFQATT, CDR2 SNEGSKA, per germline (reference sequence). Between the trimmed V and J ends, which lost 7 bases and 3 bases, there was a span of 19 bases. CDR3 amino acids: CSDNREGTGYEQYF. As DNA, the CDR3 is TGCAGTGATAATCGAGAAGGCACGGGCTACGAGCAGTACTTC.

The rearrangement links TRBV5-1 to TRBJ2-5; TRBD2 agrees at 13 bases. This CDR3 comprises 17 residues. V lost 5 bases to trimming and J lost 2 bases; unmatched junction nucleotides: 9. Germline V CDR1 and CDR2: SGHRS, YFSETQ. The CDR3 loop reads CASSRGTSGNYQETQYF. The CDR3 DNA reads as TGCGCCAGCAGTCGTGGGACTAGCGGGAACTATCAAGAGACCCAGTACTTC.

In its sample, this clonotype was seen once. The junction departs from germline at one end; a sequencing error may be responsible. The chain employs TRBV11-1 and TRBJ2-3; D is unresolved. This CDR3 spans 15 amino acids. Per germline, CDR1 SGHAT and CDR2 FQDESV (reference sequence). The DNA for the CDR3 is TGTGCCAGTAGCTTGTCTGTGGGGTCCACTGATACGCAGTATTTT. Amino acid sequence: CASSLSVGSTDTQYF. Combining the CDR3 with reference TRBV11-1 and TRBJ2-3 gives the whole variable domain EAEVAQSPRYKITEKSQAVAFWCDPISGHATLYWYRQILGQGPELLVQFQDESVVDDSQLPKDRFSAERLKGVDSTLKIQPAELGDSAMYLCASSLSVGSTDTQYFGPGTRLTVL.

Comments on this clonotype: One base away lies a much larger clone, so this may be a sequencing read error. The chain recombines TRBV6-5 with TRBJ1-1; TRBD1 aligns across 8 bases. The CDR3 covers 16 residues. The germline CDR1 and CDR2 sequences are MNHEY and SVGAGI. The CDR3 spells CASSLGATGVNIEAFF. CDR3 DNA sequence: TGTGCCAGCAGTCTAGGGGCGACAGGGGTGAACATTGAAGCTTTCTTT.

The V and J genes are TRBV6-2 or TRBV6-3 and TRBJ2-7, with a tentative D call TRBD2 (6 bases). This CDR3 is built from 15 residues. Germline V lookup: CDR1 MNHEY, CDR2 SVGEGT. CDR3 sequence reads: CASSFSSENPYEQYV. The CDR3, as DNA: TGTGCCAGCAGTTTTTCTAGCGAAAATCCCTACGAGCAGTATGTC.

On this clonotype itself: At one end the junction does not follow the germline gene, possibly because of a read error. The chain carries TRBV20-1 and TRBJ2-1, with D perhaps TRBD2 (5 bases). This CDR3 has 17 residues. Per germline, CDR1 DFQATT and CDR2 SNEGSKA (reference sequence). CDR3 sequence: CTARAPAAVSSYNEQFF. CDR3 DNA: TGCACTGCTAGAGCCCCCGCAGCGGTAAGCTCCTACAATGAGCAGTTCTTC.